The T cell receptor (beta chain) described here comes from a study of cytomegalovirus exposure and HLA in healthy donors. Study observations and caveats: Later, an analysis showed that TCR beta chains associated with HLA were more clonally expanded than others that were equally common. Reports indicate that TCR beta sequences accurately predicted the HLA-A and HLA-B alleles of most subjects. In a later analysis, across HLA loci, associated TCR counts were highest for DRB1, lowest for HLA-C.

As for this clone: As yet, its antigen is unknown.

This CDR3 has 13 residues. The V end lost 8 bases, the J end lost 4 bases, and 11 bases lay between the germline ends. Germline assignment: CDR1 MNHEY and CDR2 SVGAGI. The PCR was carried out with 60 Vbeta primers and 13 Jbeta primers. Libraries were prepared by immunoSEQ multiplex PCR; TCRdb keeps only in-frame clonotypes and omits some of them. This table holds about 70,000 clones, about 74% found once. V gene TRBV6-5 combines with J gene TRBJ2-2; D is perhaps TRBD2 (5 bases). The source material was PBMCs. The receptor was derived from a woman between 55 and 75 years old in good health and CMV-seropositive. DNA of the CDR3: TGTGCCAGCCAAGCGGCGAGCACCGGGGAGCTGTTTTTT. Residues: CASQAASTGELFF.